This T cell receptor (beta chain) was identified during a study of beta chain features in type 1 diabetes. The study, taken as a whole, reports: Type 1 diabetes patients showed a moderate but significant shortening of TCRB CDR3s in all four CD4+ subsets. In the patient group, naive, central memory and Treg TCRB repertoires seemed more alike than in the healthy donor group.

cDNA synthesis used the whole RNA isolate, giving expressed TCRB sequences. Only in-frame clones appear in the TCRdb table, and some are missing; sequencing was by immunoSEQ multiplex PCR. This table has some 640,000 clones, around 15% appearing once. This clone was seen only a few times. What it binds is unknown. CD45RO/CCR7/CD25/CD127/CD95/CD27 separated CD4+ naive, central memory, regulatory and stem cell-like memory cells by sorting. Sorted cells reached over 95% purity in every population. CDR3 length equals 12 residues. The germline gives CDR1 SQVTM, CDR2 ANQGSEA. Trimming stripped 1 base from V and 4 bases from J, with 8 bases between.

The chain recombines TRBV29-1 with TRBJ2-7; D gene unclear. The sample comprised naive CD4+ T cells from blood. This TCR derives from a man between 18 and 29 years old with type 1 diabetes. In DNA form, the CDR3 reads TGCAGCGTTGAAGCCCCCGGTTACGAGCAGTACTTC. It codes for CSVEAPGYEQYF.